This TCR beta chain was identified in a study of PD-L1 blockade in urothelial cancer. Overall study: Blood drawn 3 weeks (second dose) and 6 weeks after treatment start was analyzed.

With 2 bases removed from V and 3 bases from J, the gap between germline ends came to 10 bases. Germline V gives CDR1 SNHLY, CDR2 FYNNEI. The CDR3 covers 14 residues. Libraries were prepared by immunoSEQ multiplex PCR; TCRdb keeps only in-frame clonotypes and omits some of them. The sample lists approximately 46,000 clones; approximately 80% were seen once. This clone was seen once. The specimen was PBMCs, collected around atezolizumab (anti-PD-L1) treatment. This chain joins TRBV2 and TRBJ1-2, with TRBD1 as a possible D gene (5 bases). This clonotype was obtained from a man between 65 and 80 years old with urothelial cancer. Here the CDR3 reads CASSEQGLHYGYTF. As DNA, the CDR3 is TGTGCCAGCAGTGAACAGGGCTTGCACTATGGCTACACCTTC. Looking up the rest from reference TRBV2 and TRBJ1-2 gives the full variable domain: EPEVTQTPSHQVTQMGQEVILRCVPISNHLYFYWYRQILGQKVEFLVSFYNNEISEKSEIFDDQFSVERPDGSNFTLKIRSTKLEDSAMYFCASSEQGLHYGYTFGSGTRLTVV.